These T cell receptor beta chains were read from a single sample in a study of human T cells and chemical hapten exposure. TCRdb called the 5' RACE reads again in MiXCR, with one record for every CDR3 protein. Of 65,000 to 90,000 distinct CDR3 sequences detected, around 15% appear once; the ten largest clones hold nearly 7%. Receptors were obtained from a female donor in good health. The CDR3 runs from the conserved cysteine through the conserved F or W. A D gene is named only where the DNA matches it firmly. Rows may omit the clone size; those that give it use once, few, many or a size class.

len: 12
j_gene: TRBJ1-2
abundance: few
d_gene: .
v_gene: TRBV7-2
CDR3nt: TGTGCCAGCAGCCACCAGCTGCATGGCTACACCTTC
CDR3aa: CASSHQLHGYTF

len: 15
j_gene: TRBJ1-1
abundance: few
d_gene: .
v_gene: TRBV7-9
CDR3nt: TGTGCCAGCAGCTTAGATGGACGGTCGAACACTGAAGCTTTCTTT
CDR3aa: CASSLDGRSNTEAFF

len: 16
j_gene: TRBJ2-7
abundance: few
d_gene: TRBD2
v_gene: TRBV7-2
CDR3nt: TGTGCCAGCAGCTACCCTAGGACTAGCAACTCCTACGAGCAGTACTTC
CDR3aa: CASSYPRTSNSYEQYF

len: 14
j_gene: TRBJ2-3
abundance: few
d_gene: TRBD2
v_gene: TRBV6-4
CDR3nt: TGTGCCAGCAGTGCTAGCGGGGGGGCAGATACGCAGTATTTT
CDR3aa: CASSASGGADTQYF

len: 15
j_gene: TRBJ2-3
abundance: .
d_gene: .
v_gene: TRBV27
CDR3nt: TGTGCCAGCAGTTTGGGTCTCATGCCGACAGATACGCAGTATTTT
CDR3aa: CASSLGLMPTDTQYF

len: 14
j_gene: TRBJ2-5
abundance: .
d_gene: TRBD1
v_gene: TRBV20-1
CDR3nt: TGCAGTGCTAGGACCGGGACAGGGGAGGAGACCCAGTACTTC
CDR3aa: CSARTGTGEETQYF

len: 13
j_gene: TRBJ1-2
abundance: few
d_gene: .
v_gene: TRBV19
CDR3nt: TGTGCCAGTAGTGACGCAGGCCTCCGGGGCTACACCTTC
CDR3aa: CASSDAGLRGYTF

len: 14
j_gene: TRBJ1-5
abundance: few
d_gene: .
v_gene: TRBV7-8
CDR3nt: TGTGCCAGCAGCTTAGCCGTGGGGGGGCAGCCCCAGCATTTT
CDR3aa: CASSLAVGGQPQHF

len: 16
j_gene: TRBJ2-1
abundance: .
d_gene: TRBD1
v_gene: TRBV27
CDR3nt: TGTGCCAGCAGTTTAGCAGGGACAGTCCCCTACAATGAGCAGTTCTTC
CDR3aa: CASSLAGTVPYNEQFF

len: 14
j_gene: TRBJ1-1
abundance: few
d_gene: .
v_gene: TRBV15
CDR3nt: TGTGCCACCAGCAGAGACAAGAGGAACACTGAAGCTTTCTTT
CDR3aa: CATSRDKRNTEAFF

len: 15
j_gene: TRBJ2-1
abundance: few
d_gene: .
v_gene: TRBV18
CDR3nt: TGTGCCAGCTCAACAGGCCTGGAGGGTTGGGATGAGCAGTTCTTC
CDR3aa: CASSTGLEGWDEQFF

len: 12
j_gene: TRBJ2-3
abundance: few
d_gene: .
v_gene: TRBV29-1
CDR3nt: TGCAGCGTTGGAATGGGGACAGATACGCAGTATTTT
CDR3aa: CSVGMGTDTQYF

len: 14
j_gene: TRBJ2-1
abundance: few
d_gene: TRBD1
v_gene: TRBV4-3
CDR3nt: TGCGCCAGCAGCCAAATGGGACAGTACAATGAGCAGTTCTTC
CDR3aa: CASSQMGQYNEQFF

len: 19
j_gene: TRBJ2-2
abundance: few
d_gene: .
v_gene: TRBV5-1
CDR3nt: TGCGCCAGCAGCTTGCTCTTAAGGACGGCAATCCCGAACACCGGGGAGCTGTTTTTT
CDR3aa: CASSLLLRTAIPNTGELFF

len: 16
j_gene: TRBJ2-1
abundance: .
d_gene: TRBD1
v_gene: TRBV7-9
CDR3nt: TGTGCCAGCAGTTTTCACCCGGGACAGGGAGGCCATGAGCAGTTCTTC
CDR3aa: CASSFHPGQGGHEQFF

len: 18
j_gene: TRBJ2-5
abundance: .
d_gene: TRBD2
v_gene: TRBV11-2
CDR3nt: TGTGCCAGCAGTTTAGGATCTGATAGCGGGGGGGCCTATGAGACCCAGTACTTC
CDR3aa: CASSLGSDSGGAYETQYF

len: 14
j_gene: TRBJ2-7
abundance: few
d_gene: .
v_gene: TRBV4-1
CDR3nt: TGCGCCAGCAGCCAAGATAACCCGGGCTACGAGCAGTACTTC
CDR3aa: CASSQDNPGYEQYF

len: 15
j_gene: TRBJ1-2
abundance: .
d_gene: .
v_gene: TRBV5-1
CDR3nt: TGCGCCAGCAGCCCGCAGGTGGGGCCAGTCTATGGCTACACCTTC
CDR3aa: CASSPQVGPVYGYTF

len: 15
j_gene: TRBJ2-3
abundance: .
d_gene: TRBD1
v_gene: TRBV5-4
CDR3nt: TGTGCCAGCAGCTACTCGACAGGGCGAACAGATACGCAGTATTTT
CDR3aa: CASSYSTGRTDTQYF

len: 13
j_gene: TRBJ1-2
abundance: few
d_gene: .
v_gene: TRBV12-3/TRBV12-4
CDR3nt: TGTGCCAGCAGTTTCTCGGCCGTCTATGGCTACACCTTC
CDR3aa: CASSFSAVYGYTF

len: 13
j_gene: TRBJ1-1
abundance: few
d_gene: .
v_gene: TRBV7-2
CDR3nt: TGTGCCAGCAGCCCACATCAGAACACTGAAGCTTTCTTT
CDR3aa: CASSPHQNTEAFF

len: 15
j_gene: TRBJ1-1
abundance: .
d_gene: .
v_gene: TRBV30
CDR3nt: TGTGCCTGGATCCCTGCCCGGACGCGGAACACTGAAGCTTTCTTT
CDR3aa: CAWIPARTRNTEAFF

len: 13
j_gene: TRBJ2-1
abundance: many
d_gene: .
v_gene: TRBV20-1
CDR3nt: TGCAGTGCTAGCGGAAGCTCCTACAATGAGCAGTTCTTC
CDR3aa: CSASGSSYNEQFF

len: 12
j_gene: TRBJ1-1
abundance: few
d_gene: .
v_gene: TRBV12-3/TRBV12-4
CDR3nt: TGTGCCAGCAGTTATCTATCCACTGAAGCTTTCTTT
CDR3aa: CASSYLSTEAFF

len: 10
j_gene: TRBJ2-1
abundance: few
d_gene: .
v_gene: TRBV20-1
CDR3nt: TGCAGTGGGGGATCCAATGAGCAGTTCTTC
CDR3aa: CSGGSNEQFF

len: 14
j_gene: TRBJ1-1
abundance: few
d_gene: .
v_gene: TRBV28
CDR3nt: TGTGCCAGCAGTCCAAAAACCCTGAACACTGAAGCTTTCTTT
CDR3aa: CASSPKTLNTEAFF

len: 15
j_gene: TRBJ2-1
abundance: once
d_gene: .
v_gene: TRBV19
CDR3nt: TGTGCCAGTAGTATAGGGCTAGCGCGAGGCGATGAGCAGTTCTTC
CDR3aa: CASSIGLARGDEQFF

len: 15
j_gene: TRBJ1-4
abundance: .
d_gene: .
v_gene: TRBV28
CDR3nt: TGTGCCAGCAGATTAGACAGCGGTAATAATGAAAAACTGTTTTTT
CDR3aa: CASRLDSGNNEKLFF

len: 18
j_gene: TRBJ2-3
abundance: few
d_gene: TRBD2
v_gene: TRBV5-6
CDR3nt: TGTGCCAGCAGCCGCGATACTAGCGGGAGGGCCTTCGCAGATACGCAGTATTTT
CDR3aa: CASSRDTSGRAFADTQYF

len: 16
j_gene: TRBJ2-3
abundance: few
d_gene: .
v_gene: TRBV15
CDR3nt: TGTGCCACCAGCAGCTCCAACACTTTAGCTACAGATACGCAGTATTTT
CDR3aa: CATSSSNTLATDTQYF

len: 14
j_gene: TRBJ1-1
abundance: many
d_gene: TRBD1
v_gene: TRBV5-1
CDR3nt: TGCGCCAGCAGCCCCGGGACAGCGAACACTGAAGCTTTCTTT
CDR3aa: CASSPGTANTEAFF

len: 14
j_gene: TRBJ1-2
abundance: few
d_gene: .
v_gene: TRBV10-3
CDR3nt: TGTGCCATCAGTGGAGTAGGGGCGGTGGGCGGCTACACCTTC
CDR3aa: CAISGVGAVGGYTF

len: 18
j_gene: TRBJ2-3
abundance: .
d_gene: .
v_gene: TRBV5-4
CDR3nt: TGTGCCAGCAGCTTGTTTTTCGGATATGGCGGGGGCACAGATACGCAGTATTTT
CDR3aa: CASSLFFGYGGGTDTQYF

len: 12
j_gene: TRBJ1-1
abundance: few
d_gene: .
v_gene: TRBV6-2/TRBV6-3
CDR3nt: TGTGCCAGCAGTTCAATAGGCACTGAAGCTTTCTTT
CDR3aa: CASSSIGTEAFF

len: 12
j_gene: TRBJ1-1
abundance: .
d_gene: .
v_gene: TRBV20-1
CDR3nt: TGCAGTGCTCGACAGGTGACCACTGAAGCTTTCTTT
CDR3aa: CSARQVTTEAFF

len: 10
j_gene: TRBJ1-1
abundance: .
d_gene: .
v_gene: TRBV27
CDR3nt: TGTGCCAGCAGCCTTAGTGAAGCTTTCTTT
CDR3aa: CASSLSEAFF

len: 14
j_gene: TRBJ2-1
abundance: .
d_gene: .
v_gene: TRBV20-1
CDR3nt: TGCAGTGCTAGTGATTCTAGGGGAATCAATGAGCAGTTCTTC
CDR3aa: CSASDSRGINEQFF

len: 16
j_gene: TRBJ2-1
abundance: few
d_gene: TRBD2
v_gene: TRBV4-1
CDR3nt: TGCGCCAGCAGCCCAATCGGGACTAGCCCCTACAATGAGCAGTTCTTC
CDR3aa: CASSPIGTSPYNEQFF

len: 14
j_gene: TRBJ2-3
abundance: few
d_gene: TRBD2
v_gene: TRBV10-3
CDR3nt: TGTGCCATCAACGGCGGGAGGGCTACAGATACGCAGTATTTT
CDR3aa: CAINGGRATDTQYF

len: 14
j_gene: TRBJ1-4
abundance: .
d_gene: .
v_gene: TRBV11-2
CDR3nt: TGTGCCAGCAGCTTATCTCCAGGGAATGAAAAACTGTTTTTT
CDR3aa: CASSLSPGNEKLFF

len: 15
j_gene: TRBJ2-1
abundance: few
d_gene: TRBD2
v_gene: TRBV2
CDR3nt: TGTGCCAGCAGTGATTTCGGGACTAGCGAACGGGGGCAGTTCTTC
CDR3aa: CASSDFGTSERGQFF

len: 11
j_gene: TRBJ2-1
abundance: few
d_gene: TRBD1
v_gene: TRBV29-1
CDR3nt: TGCAGCGGGGGACAGAACAATGAGCAGTTCTTC
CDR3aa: CSGGQNNEQFF

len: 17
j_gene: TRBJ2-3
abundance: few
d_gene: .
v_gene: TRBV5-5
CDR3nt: TGTGCCAGCAGCTTGGGAGTTGCGGCGGGTAGCACAGATACGCAGTATTTT
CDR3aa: CASSLGVAAGSTDTQYF

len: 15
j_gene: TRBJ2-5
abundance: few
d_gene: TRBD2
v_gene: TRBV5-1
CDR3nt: TGCGCCAGCAGCTTCCTAGCGGGGGGCGGAGAGACCCAGTACTTC
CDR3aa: CASSFLAGGGETQYF

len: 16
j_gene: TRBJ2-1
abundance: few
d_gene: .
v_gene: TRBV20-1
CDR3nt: TGCAGTGCTAGTTACCCCCTCAAGGCGGGAAGGAATGAGCAGTTCTTC
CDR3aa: CSASYPLKAGRNEQFF

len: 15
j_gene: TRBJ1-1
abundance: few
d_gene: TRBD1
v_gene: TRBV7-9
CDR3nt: TGTGCCAGCAGCCAGGCCGACAGGGGAACCACTGAAGCTTTCTTT
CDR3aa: CASSQADRGTTEAFF

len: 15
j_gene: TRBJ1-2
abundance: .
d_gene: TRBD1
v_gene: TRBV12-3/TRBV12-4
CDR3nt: TGTGCCAGCACCCGGACAGGGGGCGCAGGCTATGGCTACACCTTC
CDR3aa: CASTRTGGAGYGYTF

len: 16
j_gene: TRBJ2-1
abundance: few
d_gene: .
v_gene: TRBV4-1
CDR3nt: TGCGCCAGCAGTGAGAGGGGGGGCTTAAGGGGCAATGAGCAGTTCTTC
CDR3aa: CASSERGGLRGNEQFF

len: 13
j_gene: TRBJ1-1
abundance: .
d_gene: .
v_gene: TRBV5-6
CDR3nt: TGTGCCAGCAGCTTTAAAATGGGGGGGGAAGCTTTCTTT
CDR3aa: CASSFKMGGEAFF